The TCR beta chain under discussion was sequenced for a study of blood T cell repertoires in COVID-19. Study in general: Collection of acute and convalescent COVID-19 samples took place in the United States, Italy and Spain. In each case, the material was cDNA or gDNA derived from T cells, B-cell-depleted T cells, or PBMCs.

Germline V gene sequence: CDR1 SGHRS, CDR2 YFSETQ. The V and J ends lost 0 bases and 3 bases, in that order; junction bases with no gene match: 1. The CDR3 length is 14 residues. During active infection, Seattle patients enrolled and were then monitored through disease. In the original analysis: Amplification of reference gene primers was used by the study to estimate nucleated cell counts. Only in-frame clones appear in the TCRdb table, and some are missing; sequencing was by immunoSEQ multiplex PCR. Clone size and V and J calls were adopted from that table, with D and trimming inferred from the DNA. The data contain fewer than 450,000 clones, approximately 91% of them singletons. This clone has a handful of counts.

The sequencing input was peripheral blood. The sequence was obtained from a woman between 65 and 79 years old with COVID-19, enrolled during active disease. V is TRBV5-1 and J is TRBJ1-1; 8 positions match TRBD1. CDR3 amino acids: CASSLVQGDTEAFF. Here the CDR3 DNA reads TGCGCCAGCAGCTTGGTACAGGGGGACACTGAAGCTTTCTTT. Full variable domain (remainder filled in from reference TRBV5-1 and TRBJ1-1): KAGVTQTPRYLIKTRGQQVTLSCSPISGHRSVSWYQQTPGQGLQFLFEYFSETQRNKGNFPGRFSGRQFSNSRSEMNVSTLELGDSALYLCASSLVQGDTEAFFGQGTRLTVV.